This T cell receptor (beta chain) emerged from a study of T cells in Graves' hyperthyroidism and ophthalmopathy (dated by TCRdb to the late 2010s). As for the study more broadly: A discovery cohort of roughly 100 patients, about 43 with Graves' ophthalmopathy and 57 with stable Graves' hyperthyroidism, was used to find distinguishing TCR V-J signatures. The study also compared thyroid tissue and blood T-cell repertoires from several Graves' hyperthyroidism patients. The paper describes TCR Vbeta CDR3 sequencing of some 130 peripheral blood samples, made up of some 42 ophthalmopathy patients, approximately 76 hyperthyroidism patients and 17 progressor patients. Prospective prediction of ophthalmopathy was tested in an independent validation cohort consisting of 18 hyperthyroidism patients and more than 15 patients who later progressed to ophthalmopathy. Once sampling was done, hyperthyroidism patients were given methimazole at a starting dose of 30 mg daily, whereas ophthalmopathy patients were given high-dose intravenous methylprednisolone. The 100 discovery patients were divided at random into training and test sets in a 7:3 ratio.

V has 5 bases trimmed and J has 7 bases trimmed; junction bases matching no gene number 3. CDR1 is given as SGHRS and CDR2 as YFSETQ, both from the germline V gene. The CDR3 numbers 13 residues from cysteine through phenylalanine. The read is trimmed to its CDR3 DNA, 39 bases read in frame from base 1. Stable Graves' hyperthyroidism was defined as the absence of progression to ophthalmopathy over 18 months of follow-up. Hyperthyroidism patients were aged 18 to 65 years and newly diagnosed, with disease duration of less than 2 months. Exclusion was applied to patients with uncontrolled infections, other autoimmune diseases, pregnancy or lactation. Clinical symptoms, serum thyroxine and TRAb, thyroid ultrasound, and orbital computed tomography formed the basis for the diagnoses. Trizol reagent was used to extract total RNA, and RNA quality was then checked on an Agilent 2100 Bioanalyzer. The full study reports these points: Most expanded thyroid clonotypes (frequency above 0.001) were also detected in blood, suggesting blood repertoires may reflect thyroid immune responses. A 13 V-J signature model separated ophthalmopathy from stable hyperthyroidism, with approximately 87% sensitivity and roughly 82% specificity in cross-validation and 80%/75% in testing. In validation, progression to ophthalmopathy was predicted by the model with almost 71% sensitivity and approximately 78% specificity, a median of around 6.5 months before onset. Sample size was not statistically predetermined, and blinding of investigators to group allocation was not performed.

Amplification of TCR beta CDR3 regions was carried out from RNA transcripts. For the first round of RT-PCR on the TCR CDR3, the HTBI primer set was used together with the Qiagen OneStep RT-PCR kit. A second multiplex PCR round built the libraries, followed by size selection and purification. Paired-end sequencing of the libraries was performed with 100 bp reads on an Illumina HiSeq2000. The study's processing was this. SOAPnuke was used to process the raw data, removing reads that contained adapters or uncalled bases, had a mean Phred below 15, or lacked an exact match to the constant primer or identifier. COPE v1.2.5 was used to merge the high-quality paired reads, and each unique nucleotide sequence was defined as a clonotype. Clonotypes were aligned to IMGT TRBV, TRBD and TRBJ reference segments using MiTCR v1.1. The analysis included only V-J combinations with a frequency above 0.0001, which together covered more than 99% of the repertoires. A TCS score was defined as the ratio of F50 (clonal expansion) to E x V (chaos), with BLOSUM62-based TCRdist applied between CDR3 peptides within each V-J. Welch's t-statistics and random forest reduced 450 to 600 V-J features to about 13, which were used in a naive Bayes classifier (R e1071). The Morisita-Horn index was used to measure how similar the thyroid and blood repertoires were. TCRdb applied fastp at Q25 and MiXCR to the public reads, then kept only in-frame beta chains. A single entry per CDR3 protein holds the most common genes and DNA from its merged rows. TCRdb's processing, not the authors' own work, is the source of the V and J calls. The sample contains a few hundred thousand distinct CDR3 sequences, 40% to 55% of them found a single time. The ten biggest clones cover roughly 7.7% of the sample.

As to this clonotype: Its cognate antigen has yet to be identified. Within one base of it there is no much larger clone, and no base qualities were kept.

The rearranged segments are TRBV5-1 and TRBJ2-7, with 13 junctional bases fitting TRBD2. Sequencing input: peripheral blood or thyroid tissue (not recorded which). This clonotype originated in a woman aged 18-30 years with Graves' hyperthyroidism. The CDR3 reads CASSTSGRDEQYF. The DNA reads as follows: TGCGCCAGCAGTACTAGCGGGAGGGATGAGCAGTACTTC.